This T cell receptor beta chain stems from a study of T cell responses to AZD1222 COVID-19 vaccine. Regarding this clone: Its antigen is not identified.

The CDR3 contains 12 residues. Germline V gene data show CDR1 as KGHDR and CDR2 as SFDVKD. V dropped 4 bases and J dropped 3 bases, with 3 bases sitting between them. Study outcomes and limitations: Donors in the cohort were predominantly white British and more often female, and clonal diversity was possibly underestimated.

Sequencing was performed with immunoSEQ multiplex PCR; in TCRdb, only in-frame clones are kept and a portion is missing. The data hold 130,000 to 150,000 clones, with roughly nine tenths observed a single time. V usage is TRBV24-1 and J usage is TRBJ2-1; D is unresolved. This clonotype originated in an adult in good health. Material: peripheral blood, obtained on day 0 of AZD1222 vaccination. This CDR3 reads CATSDSYNEQFF. The CDR3 coding sequence is TGTGCCACCAGTGACAGCTACAATGAGCAGTTCTTC.